This TCR beta chain came from a study of shared clonotypes between healthy human individuals. Germline loops: CDR1 SGHTA, CDR2 FQGNSA. V was clipped by 6 bases and J by 5 bases, with 17 bases between them. The CDR3 loop spans 14 amino acids. TCRdb's table, derived via immunoSEQ multiplex PCR, lists solely in-frame clones and lacks some. The table shows 2.3 million or so clones, with approximately 93% occurring only once. The sample taken for sequencing was naive CD4+ T cells from PBMCs. Stated subset: CD45RA+ positively selected. The rearrangement uses TRBV7-2 and TRBJ2-7; possibly TRBD2 for D (6 bases). The sequence came from a young man in good health. Some clones in this sample may be carry-over from other donors' samples. The CDR3 nucleotides are TGTGCCAGCAGGCTACTAGCAGTTGCAGACGAGCAGTACTTC. It translates to CASRLLAVADEQYF.